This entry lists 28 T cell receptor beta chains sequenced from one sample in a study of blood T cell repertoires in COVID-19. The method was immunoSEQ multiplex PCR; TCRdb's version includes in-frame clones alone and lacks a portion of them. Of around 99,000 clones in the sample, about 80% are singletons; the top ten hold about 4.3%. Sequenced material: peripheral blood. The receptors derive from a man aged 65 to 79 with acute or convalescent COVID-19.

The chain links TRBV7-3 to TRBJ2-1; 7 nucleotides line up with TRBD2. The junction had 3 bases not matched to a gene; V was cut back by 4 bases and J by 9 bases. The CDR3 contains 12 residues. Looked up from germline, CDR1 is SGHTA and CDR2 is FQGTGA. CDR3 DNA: TGTGCCAGCAGCTCGGGGGGAACTGAGCAGTTCTTC. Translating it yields CASSSGGTEQFF.

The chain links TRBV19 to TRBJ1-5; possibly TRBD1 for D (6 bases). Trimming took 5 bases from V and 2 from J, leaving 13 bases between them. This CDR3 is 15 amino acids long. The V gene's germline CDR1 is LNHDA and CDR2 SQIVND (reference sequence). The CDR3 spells CASSDQGLGNQPQHF. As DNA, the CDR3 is TGTGCCAGTAGTGATCAGGGGCTCGGCAATCAGCCCCAGCATTTT.

CDR3 DNA sequence: TGTGCCAGCAGCTCCCTAGCGGGGGGGCCGTATGAGCAGTTCTTC. Protein: CASSSLAGGPYEQFF. This rearrangement joins TRBV5-6 to TRBJ2-1, with 12 nucleotides matching TRBD2. The V and J ends lost 3 bases and 8 bases, in that order; junction bases with no gene match: 6. This CDR3 spans 15 amino acids. Germline assignment: CDR1 SGHDT and CDR2 YYEEEE. The full variable domain, in which reference TRBV5-6 and TRBJ2-1 provide the parts outside the CDR3, is DAGVTQSPTHLIKTRGQQVTLRCSPKSGHDTVSWYQQALGQGPQFIFQYYEEEERQRGNFPDRFSGHQFPNYSSELNVNALLLGDSALYLCASSSLAGGPYEQFFGPGTRLTVL.

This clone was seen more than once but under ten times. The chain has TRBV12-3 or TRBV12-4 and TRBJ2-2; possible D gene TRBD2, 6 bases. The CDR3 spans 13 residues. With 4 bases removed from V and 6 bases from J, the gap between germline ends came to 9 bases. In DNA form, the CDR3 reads TGTGCCAGCAGTTCCGGGGGACCCGGGGAGCTGTTTTTT. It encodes CASSSGGPGELFF.

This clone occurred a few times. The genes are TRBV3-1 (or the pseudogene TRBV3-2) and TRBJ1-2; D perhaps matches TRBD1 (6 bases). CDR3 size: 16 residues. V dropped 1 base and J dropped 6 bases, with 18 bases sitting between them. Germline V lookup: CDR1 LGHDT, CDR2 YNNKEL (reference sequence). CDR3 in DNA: TGTGCCAGCAGCCAAGCGACATCTGGGGGGGGCCATGGCTACACCTTC. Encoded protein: CASSQATSGGGHGYTF.

The CDR3 DNA follows: TGTGCCAGCAGCCCCCCGGGACAGGGTTTCACTGAAGCTTTCTTT. Translation gives CASSPPGQGFTEAFF. The V and J genes are TRBV6-5 and TRBJ1-1, with 9 bases identical to TRBD1. V lost 6 bases to trimming and J lost 4 bases; unmatched junction nucleotides: 9. Germline CDR1 MNHEY, CDR2 SVGAGI. The CDR3 extends over 15 amino acids.

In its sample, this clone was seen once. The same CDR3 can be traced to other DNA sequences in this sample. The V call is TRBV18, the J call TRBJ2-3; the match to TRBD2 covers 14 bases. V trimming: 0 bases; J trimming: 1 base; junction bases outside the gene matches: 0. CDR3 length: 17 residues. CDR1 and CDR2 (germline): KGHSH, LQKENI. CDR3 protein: CASSPPGLAGGTDTQYF. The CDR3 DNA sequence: TGTGCCAGCTCACCACCGGGACTAGCGGGGGGCACAGATACGCAGTATTTT.

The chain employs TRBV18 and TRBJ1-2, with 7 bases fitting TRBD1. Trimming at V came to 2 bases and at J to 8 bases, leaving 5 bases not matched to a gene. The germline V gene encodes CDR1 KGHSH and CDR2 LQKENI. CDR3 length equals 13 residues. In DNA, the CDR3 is TGTGCCAGCTCACCAGAGGGGGCGTTGGGCTACACCTTC. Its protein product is CASSPEGALGYTF.

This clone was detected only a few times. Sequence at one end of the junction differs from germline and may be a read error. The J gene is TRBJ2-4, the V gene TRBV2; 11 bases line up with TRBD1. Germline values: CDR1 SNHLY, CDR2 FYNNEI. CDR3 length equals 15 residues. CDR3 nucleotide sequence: TGTGCCAGCAGCGAAGGGACAGGGGGGAGAAACATTCAGTACTTC. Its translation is CASSEGTGGRNIQYF.

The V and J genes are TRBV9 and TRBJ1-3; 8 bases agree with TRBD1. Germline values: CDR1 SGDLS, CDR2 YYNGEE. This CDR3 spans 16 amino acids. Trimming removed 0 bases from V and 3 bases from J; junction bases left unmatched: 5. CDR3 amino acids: CASSVAGGAGGNTIYF. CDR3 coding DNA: TGTGCCAGCAGCGTAGCAGGGGGCGCCGGTGGAAACACCATATATTTT.

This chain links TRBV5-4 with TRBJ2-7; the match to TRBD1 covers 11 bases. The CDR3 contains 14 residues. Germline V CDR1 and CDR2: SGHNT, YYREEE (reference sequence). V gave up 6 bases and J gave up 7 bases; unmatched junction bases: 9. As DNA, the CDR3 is TGTGCCAGCACCACGGACAGGGGGCGAAGGGAGCAGTACTTC. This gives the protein CASTTDRGRREQYF.

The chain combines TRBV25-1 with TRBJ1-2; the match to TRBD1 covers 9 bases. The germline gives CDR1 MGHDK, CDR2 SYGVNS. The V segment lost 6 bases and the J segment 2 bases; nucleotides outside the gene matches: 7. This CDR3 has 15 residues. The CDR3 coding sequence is TGTGCCAGCAGCCCCTTGGGACAGGGAAACTATGGCTACACCTTC. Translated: CASSPLGQGNYGYTF.

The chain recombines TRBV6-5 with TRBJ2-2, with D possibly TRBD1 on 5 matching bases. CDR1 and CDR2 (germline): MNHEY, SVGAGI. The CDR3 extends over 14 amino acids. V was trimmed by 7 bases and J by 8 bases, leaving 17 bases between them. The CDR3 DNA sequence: TGTGCCAGCATATCCCAGGGTCTTACGGGGGAGCTGTTTTTT. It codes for CASISQGLTGELFF.

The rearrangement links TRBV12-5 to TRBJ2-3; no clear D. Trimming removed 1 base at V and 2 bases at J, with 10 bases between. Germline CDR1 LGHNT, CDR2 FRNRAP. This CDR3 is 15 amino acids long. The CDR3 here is CASGLARQITDTQYF. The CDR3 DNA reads TGTGCTAGTGGTTTGGCAAGACAAATCACAGATACGCAGTATTTT.

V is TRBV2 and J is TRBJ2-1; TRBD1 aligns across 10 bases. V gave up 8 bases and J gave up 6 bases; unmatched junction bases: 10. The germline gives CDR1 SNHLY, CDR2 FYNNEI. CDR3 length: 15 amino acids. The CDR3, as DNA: TGTGCCAGCGGCGACAGGGGGCCCCGTCTCAATGAGCAGTTCTTC. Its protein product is CASGDRGPRLNEQFF.

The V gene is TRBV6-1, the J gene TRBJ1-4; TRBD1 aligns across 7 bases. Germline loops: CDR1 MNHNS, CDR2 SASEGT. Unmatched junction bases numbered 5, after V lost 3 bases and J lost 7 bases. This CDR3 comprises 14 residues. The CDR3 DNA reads TGTGCCAGCAGTGAGAGGCAGGGGGGTGAAAAACTGTTTTTT. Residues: CASSERQGGEKLFF.

CDR3 nucleotide sequence: TGTGCCAGTATCCCAGGGGGAGGAGGACAAAAACTGTTTTTT. This gives the protein CASIPGGGGQKLFF. The genes are TRBV19 and TRBJ1-4; TRBD1 agrees at 7 bases. The CDR3 runs 14 residues. Per the germline V gene, CDR1 is LNHDA and CDR2 is SQIVND (reference sequence). V lost 7 bases, J lost 9 bases, and 11 bases stayed unmatched.

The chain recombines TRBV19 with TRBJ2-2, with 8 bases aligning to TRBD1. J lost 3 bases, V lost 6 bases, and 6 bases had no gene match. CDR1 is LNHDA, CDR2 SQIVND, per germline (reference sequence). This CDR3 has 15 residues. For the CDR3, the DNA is TGTGCCAGTAGGACAGGGGCTTCCTACACCGGGGAGCTGTTTTTT. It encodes CASRTGASYTGELFF.

The CDR3 loop is CASSFPSGPGTQYF. The CDR3, as DNA: TGTGCCAGCAGCTTTCCGAGCGGCCCGGGGACCCAGTACTTC. The gene calls are TRBV5-6 and TRBJ2-5; D perhaps matches TRBD2 (5 bases). With 2 bases removed from V and 7 bases from J, the gap between germline ends came to 15 bases. The CDR3 consists of 14 residues. Per germline, CDR1 SGHDT and CDR2 YYEEEE.

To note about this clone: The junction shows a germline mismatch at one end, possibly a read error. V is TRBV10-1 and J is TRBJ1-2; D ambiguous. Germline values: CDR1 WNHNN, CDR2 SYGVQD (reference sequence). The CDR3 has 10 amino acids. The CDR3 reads CAGRPSGSIF. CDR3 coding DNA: TGCGCCGGCAGACCTTCCGGGAGCATCTTC.

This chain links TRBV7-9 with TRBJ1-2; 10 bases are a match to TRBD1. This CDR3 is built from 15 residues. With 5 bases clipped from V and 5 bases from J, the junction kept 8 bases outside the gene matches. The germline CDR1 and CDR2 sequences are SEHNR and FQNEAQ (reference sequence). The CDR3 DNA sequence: TGTGCCAGCAGCAACCGGGACAGGGGTCATTATGGCTACACCTTC. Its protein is CASSNRDRGHYGYTF.

The CDR3 region has the DNA TGTGCCAGCAGCTTGCGGGGGGCAACAGATACGCAGTATTTT. This gives the protein CASSLRGATDTQYF. This chain links TRBV6-6 with TRBJ2-3; 8 positions match TRBD2. There are 14 residues in the CDR3. Germline V gene lookup returns CDR1 MNHNY and CDR2 SVGAGI (reference sequence). V trimming: 6 bases; J trimming: 3 bases; junction bases outside the gene matches: 5.

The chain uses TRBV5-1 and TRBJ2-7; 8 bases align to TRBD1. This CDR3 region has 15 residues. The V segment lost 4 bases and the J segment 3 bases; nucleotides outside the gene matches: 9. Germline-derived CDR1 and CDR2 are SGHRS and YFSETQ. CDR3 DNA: TGCGCCAGCAGCCTCAGGGGACAGGTCCGCTACGAGCAGTACTTC. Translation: CASSLRGQVRYEQYF.

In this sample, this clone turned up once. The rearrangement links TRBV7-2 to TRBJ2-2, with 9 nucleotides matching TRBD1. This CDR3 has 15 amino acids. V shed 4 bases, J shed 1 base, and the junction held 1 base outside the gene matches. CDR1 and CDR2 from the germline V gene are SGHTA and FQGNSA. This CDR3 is CASSWGQGNTGELFF. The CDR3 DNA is TGTGCCAGCAGCTGGGGACAGGGGAACACCGGGGAGCTGTTTTTT.

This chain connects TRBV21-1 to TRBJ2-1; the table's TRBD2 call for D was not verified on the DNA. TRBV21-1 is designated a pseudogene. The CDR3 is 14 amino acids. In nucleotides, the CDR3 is TGTGCCAGCAGCAAGCTCGGGTCCTACAATGAGCAGTTCTTC. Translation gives CASSKLGSYNEQFF.

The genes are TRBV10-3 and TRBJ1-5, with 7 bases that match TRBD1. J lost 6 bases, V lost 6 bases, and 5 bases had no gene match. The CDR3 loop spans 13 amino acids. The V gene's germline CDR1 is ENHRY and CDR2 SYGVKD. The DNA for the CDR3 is TGTGCCATCAGCAGACAGGGTGCTCAGCCCCAGCATTTT. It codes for CAISRQGAQPQHF.

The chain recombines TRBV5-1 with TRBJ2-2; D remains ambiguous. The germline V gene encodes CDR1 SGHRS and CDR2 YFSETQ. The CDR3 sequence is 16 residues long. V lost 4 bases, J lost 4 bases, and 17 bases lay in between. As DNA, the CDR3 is TGCGCCAGCAGCCTATCCTCGGGTCTCGGCACCGGGGAGCTGTTTTTT. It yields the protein CASSLSSGLGTGELFF.

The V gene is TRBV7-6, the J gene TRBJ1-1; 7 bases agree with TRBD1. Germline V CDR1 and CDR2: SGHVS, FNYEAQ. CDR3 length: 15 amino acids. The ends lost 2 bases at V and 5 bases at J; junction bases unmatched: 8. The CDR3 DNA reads TGTGCCAGCAGCTTACCCGGGACAGTCGGAACTGAAGCTTTCTTT. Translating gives CASSLPGTVGTEAFF.